One T cell receptor (beta chain) is described in this entry. This clonotype has a count of ten or more. Its antigen specificity is not known. No much larger clone exists at a distance of one base, and base qualities are not known. A patient counted as having stable Graves' hyperthyroidism if no progression to ophthalmopathy occurred over 18 months of follow-up. Hyperthyroidism patients were newly diagnosed, with disease duration under 2 months, and aged 18 to 65 years. The study excluded patients with uncontrolled infections, other autoimmune diseases, pregnancy or lactation. Diagnoses were based on clinical symptoms, serum thyroxine and TRAb, thyroid ultrasound and orbital computed tomography. PBMCs were separated from 10 ml of fresh peripheral blood using Ficoll-Paque density gradient centrifugation. Total RNA was extracted with Trizol reagent, and quality was checked on an Agilent 2100 Bioanalyzer.

Relative to germline, V is 2 bases shorter and J is 2 bases shorter, with 7 bases between their ends. CDR3 length: 13 amino acids, cysteine to phenylalanine. The CDR3 DNA has 39 bases and is translated from base 1. These data originate in a study of T cells in Graves' hyperthyroidism and ophthalmopathy (dated by TCRdb to the late 2010s). With respect to the entire study: Peripheral blood was collected at initial diagnosis, before any treatment. The roughly 91 discovery patients were randomly divided into training and test sets at a 7:3 ratio. To identify distinguishing TCR V-J signatures, a discovery cohort of some 100 patients was used, comprising 40 to 45 with Graves' ophthalmopathy and 57 with stable Graves' hyperthyroidism. After sampling, hyperthyroidism patients received methimazole starting at 30 mg daily, and ophthalmopathy patients received high-dose intravenous methylprednisolone. An independent validation cohort of under 20 hyperthyroidism patients and some 15 patients who later progressed to ophthalmopathy tested prospective prediction of ophthalmopathy. The paper reports TCR Vbeta CDR3 sequencing of 135 peripheral blood samples: around 45 ophthalmopathy, fewer than 85 hyperthyroidism and around 17 progressor patients. The study also compared thyroid tissue and blood T-cell repertoires from more than 5 Graves' hyperthyroidism patients.

The TCR beta CDR3 regions were amplified from RNA transcripts. For the first round of RT-PCR on the TCR CDR3, the HTBI primer set was used together with the Qiagen OneStep RT-PCR kit. The libraries were constructed in a second round of multiplex PCR and then size-selected and purified. Libraries were sequenced paired-end with 100 bp reads on an Illumina HiSeq2000. The paper's data handling went like this. SOAPnuke was used to process the raw data, with reads discarded if the reads contained adapters or uncalled bases, had a mean Phred below 15, or lacked an exact constant-primer or identifier match. COPE v1.2.5 was used to merge the high-quality paired reads, and each unique nucleotide sequence was defined as a clonotype. MiTCR v1.1 was used to align the clonotypes against IMGT TRBV, TRBD and TRBJ reference segments. Only V-J combinations with frequency above 0.0001, covering 99% to 99.2% of repertoires, were analysed. A TCS score was defined as the ratio of F50 (clonal expansion) to E x V (chaos), with BLOSUM62-based TCRdist applied between CDR3 peptides within each V-J. Welch's t-statistics and random forest reduced fewer than 550 V-J features to about 13, which were used in a naive Bayes classifier (R e1071). TCRdb itself trimmed the public reads at Q25 with fastp, ran MiXCR and retained productive beta chains. Under each unique CDR3 protein, matching rows form one entry showing the most common genes and DNA. Clone size and V and J calls follow TCRdb, not the original study. Within this sample are some 510,000 distinct CDR3 sequences, with 20% of them counted one time only. The ten top clones hold about 26% of the sample.

Broad study findings and their caveats: During validation, the model predicted progression to ophthalmopathy a median of approximately 7 months ahead of onset, with around 71% sensitivity and 72.22% specificity. In cross-validation, a model built on a 13 V-J signature told ophthalmopathy apart from stable hyperthyroidism with under 90% sensitivity and roughly 81% specificity, and in testing the same model reached 80%/75%. Most expanded thyroid clonotypes (frequency above 0.001) were also detected in blood, a finding suggesting that blood repertoires may reflect thyroid immune responses. No statistical method was used to set the sample size in advance, and investigators knew the group allocation.

The sample taken for sequencing was blood. The rearrangement combines TRBV12-3 or TRBV12-4 with TRBJ2-7, with no confident D gene call. The sequence was obtained from a man between 18 and 29 years old with Graves' hyperthyroidism. In nucleotide form, the sequence is TGTGCCAGCAGTTTAAGGATACCCTACGAGCAGTACTTC. This is translated as CASSLRIPYEQYF.